This T cell receptor beta chain was identified during a study of CD8 T cells in ankylosing spondylitis. The authors made TCR beta libraries by quantitative 5'-RACE with molecular barcodes. TCRdb recomputed calls from the 5' RACE reads with MiXCR, one row per CDR3 protein. This table holds nearly 250,000 distinct CDR3 sequences, roughly 32% found once. The germline V gene encodes CDR1 DFQATT and CDR2 SNEGSKA (reference sequence). V was pared by 7 bases and J by 5 bases, with 14 bases between. The CDR3 extends over 13 amino acids. Findings of the study overall: Matched synovial fluid from ankylosing spondylitis patients was reported to be enriched for disease-linked clones. Typical of ankylosing spondylitis blood, it appeared, was a TCR beta motif of several highly homologous variants.

About this clonotype: Its antigen is as yet unknown.

This TCR was sampled from a male donor with ankylosing spondylitis or in good health (not recorded which). The rearrangement links TRBV20-1 to TRBJ2-2; D is unresolved. The sample taken for sequencing was blood, either unsorted or a sorted T cell fraction (not recorded which). CDR3 in amino acids: CSVLPSGTGELFF. DNA of the CDR3: TGCAGTGTCCTCCCATCTGGGACCGGGGAGCTGTTTTTT.